This T cell receptor beta chain was captured by sequencing in a study of human T cells and chemical hapten exposure. Looking at the study overall: Alopecia areata, totalis or universalis affected patients, mainly female. TCR yields differed between samples (mainly from small differences in pooled library volume). Study-wide results and limits: Controls formed significantly fewer large CDR3 similarity clusters than expanded TCRs did.

Regarding time point: patch test 1, 2 weeks after DPC sensitization. Treatment indicated: therapeutic diphenylcyclopropenone sensitization with weekly scalp DPC. Ahead of each patch test application, blood was drawn. Each CDR3 protein gets one entry after TCRdb re-called the RACE reads with MiXCR. This table holds approximately 57,000 distinct CDR3 sequences, around 9.3% found once. V was shortened by 4 bases and J by 2 bases, with 21 bases between the two germline ends. This CDR3 is built from 16 residues. Germline CDR1 DFQATT, CDR2 SNEGSKA (reference sequence). This clonotype came up many times. Its target is not known.

The chain carries TRBV20-1 and TRBJ2-7; weak D call: TRBD1 (5 bases). The source of this sequence is a woman between 40 and 55 years old with alopecia areata. Some clones in this sample may be carry-over from other donors' samples. The input for sequencing was whole blood, taken in connection with sensitization to the hapten diphenylcyclopropenone (DPC). This CDR3 reads CSATPITGINAYEQYF. DNA of the CDR3: TGCAGTGCTACTCCCATTACAGGAATTAACGCCTACGAGCAGTACTTC.